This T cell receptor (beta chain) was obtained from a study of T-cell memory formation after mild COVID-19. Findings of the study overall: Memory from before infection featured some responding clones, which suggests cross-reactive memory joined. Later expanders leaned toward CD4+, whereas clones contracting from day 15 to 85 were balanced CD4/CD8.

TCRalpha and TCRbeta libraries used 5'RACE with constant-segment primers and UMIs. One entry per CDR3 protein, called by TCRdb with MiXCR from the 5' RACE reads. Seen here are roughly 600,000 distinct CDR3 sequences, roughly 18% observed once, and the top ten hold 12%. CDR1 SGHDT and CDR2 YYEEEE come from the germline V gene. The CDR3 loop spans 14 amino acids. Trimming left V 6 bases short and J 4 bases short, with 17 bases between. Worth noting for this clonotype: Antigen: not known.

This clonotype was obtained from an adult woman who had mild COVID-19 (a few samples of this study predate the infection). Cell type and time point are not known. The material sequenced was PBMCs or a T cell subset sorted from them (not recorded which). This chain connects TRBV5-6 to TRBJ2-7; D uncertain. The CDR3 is CASTLGRQGYEQYF. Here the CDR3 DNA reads TGTGCCAGCACCCTTGGCCGACAAGGTTACGAGCAGTACTTC.